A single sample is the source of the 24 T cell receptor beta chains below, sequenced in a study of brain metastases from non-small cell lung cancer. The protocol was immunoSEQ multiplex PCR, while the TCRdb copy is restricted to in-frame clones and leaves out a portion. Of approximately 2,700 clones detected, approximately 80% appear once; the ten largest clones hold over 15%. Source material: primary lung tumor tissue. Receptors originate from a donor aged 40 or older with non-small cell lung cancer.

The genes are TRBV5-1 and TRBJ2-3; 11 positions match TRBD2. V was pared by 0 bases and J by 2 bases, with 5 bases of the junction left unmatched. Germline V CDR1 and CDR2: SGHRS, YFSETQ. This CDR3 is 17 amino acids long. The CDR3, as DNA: TGCGCCAGCAGCTTGGCGGGACTAGCGGATTTCACAGATACGCAGTATTTT. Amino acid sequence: CASSLAGLADFTDTQYF.

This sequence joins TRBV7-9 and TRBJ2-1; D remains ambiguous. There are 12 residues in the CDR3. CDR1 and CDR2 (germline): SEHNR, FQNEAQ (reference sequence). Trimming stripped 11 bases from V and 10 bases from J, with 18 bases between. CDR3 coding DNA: TGTGCCGAGGAATCTAGGAGTGCCGAGCAGTTCTTC. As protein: CAEESRSAEQFF.

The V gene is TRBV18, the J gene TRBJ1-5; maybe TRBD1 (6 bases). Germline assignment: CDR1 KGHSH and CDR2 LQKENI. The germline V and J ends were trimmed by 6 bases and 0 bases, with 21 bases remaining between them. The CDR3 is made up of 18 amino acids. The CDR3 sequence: CASSSRGGMGYSNQPQHF. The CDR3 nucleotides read TGTGCCAGCTCCTCACGGGGGGGCATGGGGTATAGCAATCAGCCCCAGCATTTT.

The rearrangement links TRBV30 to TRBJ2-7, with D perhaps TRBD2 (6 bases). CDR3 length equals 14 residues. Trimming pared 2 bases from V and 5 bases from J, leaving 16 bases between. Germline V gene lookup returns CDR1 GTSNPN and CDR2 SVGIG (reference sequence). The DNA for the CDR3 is TGTGCCTGGAGTCCGGGGACTTCCCCGGACGAGCAGTACTTC. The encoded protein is CAWSPGTSPDEQYF.

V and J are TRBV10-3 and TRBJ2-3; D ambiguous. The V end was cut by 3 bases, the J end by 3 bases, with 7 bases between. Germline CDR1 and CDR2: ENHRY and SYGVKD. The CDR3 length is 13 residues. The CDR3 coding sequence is TGTGCCATCAGTGACCAAGGGACAGATACGCAGTATTTT. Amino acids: CAISDQGTDTQYF.

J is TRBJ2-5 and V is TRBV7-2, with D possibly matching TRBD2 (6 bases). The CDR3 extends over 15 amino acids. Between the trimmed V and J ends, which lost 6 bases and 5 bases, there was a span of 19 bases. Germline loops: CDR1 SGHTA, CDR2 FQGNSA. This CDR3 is CASSQVYGSGETQYF. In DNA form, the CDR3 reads TGTGCCAGCAGTCAAGTTTACGGGAGCGGGGAGACCCAGTACTTC.

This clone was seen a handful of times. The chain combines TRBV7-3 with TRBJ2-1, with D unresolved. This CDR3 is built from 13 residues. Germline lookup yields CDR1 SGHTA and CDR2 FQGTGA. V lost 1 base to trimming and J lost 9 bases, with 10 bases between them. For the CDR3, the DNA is TGTGCCAGCAGCTTAAATGGTCTGGGTGAGCAGTTCTTC. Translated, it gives CASSLNGLGEQFF. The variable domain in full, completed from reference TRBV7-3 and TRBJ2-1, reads GAGVSQTPSNKVTEKGKYVELRCDPISGHTALYWYRQSLGQGPEFLIYFQGTGAADDSGLPNDRFFAVRPEGSVSTLKIQRTERGDSAVYLCASSLNGLGEQFFGPGTRLTVL.

This CDR3 reads CASSAGPYEQYF. Here the CDR3 DNA reads TGTGCCAGCAGTGCGGGGCCCTACGAGCAGTACTTC. This chain uses TRBV12-3 or TRBV12-4 with TRBJ2-7, with D tentatively TRBD2 (6 bases). The ends were cut back, 5 bases at V and 2 bases at J, with 7 bases in the middle. This CDR3 has 12 amino acids.

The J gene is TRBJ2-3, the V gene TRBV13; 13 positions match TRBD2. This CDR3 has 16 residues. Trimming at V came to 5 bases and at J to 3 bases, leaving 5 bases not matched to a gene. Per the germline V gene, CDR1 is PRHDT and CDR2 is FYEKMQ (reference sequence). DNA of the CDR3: TGTGCCAGCAGCCCAAGGACTAGCGGGAGAACAGATACGCAGTATTTT. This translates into CASSPRTSGRTDTQYF.

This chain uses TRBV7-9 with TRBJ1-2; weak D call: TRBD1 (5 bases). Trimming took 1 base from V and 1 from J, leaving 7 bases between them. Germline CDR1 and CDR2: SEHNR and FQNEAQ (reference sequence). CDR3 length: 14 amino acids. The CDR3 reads CASSLETVNYGYTF. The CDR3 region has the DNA TGTGCCAGCAGCTTAGAGACAGTTAACTATGGCTACACCTTC.

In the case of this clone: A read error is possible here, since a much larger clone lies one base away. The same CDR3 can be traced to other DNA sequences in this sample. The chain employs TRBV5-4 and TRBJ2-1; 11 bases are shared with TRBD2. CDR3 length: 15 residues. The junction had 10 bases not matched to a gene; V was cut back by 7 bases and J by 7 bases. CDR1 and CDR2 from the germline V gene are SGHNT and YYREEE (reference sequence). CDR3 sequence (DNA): TGTGCCAGCTGGCCCGGGACTAGCGGATATAATGAGCAGTTCTTC. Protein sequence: CASWPGTSGYNEQFF.

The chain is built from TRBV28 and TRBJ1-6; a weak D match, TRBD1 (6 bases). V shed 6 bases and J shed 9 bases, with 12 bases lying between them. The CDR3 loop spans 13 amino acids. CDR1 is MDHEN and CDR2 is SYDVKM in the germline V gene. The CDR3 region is CASRQGNGSPLHF. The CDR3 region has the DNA TGTGCCAGCAGGCAGGGGAACGGTTCACCCCTCCACTTT.

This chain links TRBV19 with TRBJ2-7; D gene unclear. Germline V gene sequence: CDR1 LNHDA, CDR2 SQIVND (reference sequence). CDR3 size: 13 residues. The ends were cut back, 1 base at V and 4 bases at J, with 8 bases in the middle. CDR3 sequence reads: CASSIGSAYEQYF. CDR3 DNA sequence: TGTGCCAGTAGTATAGGTTCGGCGTACGAGCAGTACTTC.

CDR3 sequence reads: CASSQENGNSYEQYF. As DNA, the CDR3 is TGCGCCAGCAGCCAAGAGAACGGGAACTCCTACGAGCAGTACTTC. The chain uses TRBV4-3 and TRBJ2-7, with D possibly TRBD2 on 5 matching bases. The germline V gene has CDR1 LGHNA and CDR2 YSLEER. The CDR3 loop spans 15 amino acids. Trimming stripped 0 bases from V and 0 bases from J, with 9 bases between.

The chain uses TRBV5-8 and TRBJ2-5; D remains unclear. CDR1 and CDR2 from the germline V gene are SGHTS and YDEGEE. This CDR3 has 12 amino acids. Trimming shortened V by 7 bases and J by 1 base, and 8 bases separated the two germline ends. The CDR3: CASRLIQETQYF. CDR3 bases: TGTGCCAGCCGACTGATCCAAGAGACCCAGTACTTC.

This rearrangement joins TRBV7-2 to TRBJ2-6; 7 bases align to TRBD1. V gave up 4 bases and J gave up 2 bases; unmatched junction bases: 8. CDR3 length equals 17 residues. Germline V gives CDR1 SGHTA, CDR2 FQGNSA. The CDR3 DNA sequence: TGTGCCAGCAGCTCTAGACAGGGCCAGACTGGGGCCAACGTCCTGACTTTC. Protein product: CASSSRQGQTGANVLTF.

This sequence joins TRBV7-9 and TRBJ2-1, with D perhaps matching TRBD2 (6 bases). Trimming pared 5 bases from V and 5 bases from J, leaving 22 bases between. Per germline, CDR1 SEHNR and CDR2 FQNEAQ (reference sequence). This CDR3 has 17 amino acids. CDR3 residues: CASSLPPGSVVNNEQFF. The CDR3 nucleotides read TGTGCCAGCAGCCTACCCCCCGGGAGTGTAGTTAACAATGAGCAGTTCTTC.

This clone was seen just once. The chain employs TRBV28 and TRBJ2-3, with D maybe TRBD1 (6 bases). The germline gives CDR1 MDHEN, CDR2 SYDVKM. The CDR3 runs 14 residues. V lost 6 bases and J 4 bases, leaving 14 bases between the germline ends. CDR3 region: CASSDPTGPDTQYF. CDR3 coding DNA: TGTGCCAGCAGCGACCCGACAGGTCCAGATACGCAGTATTTT.

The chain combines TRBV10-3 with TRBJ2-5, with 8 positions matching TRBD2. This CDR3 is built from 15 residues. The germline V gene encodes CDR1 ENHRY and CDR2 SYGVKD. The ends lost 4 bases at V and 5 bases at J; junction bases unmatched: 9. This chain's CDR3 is CAISATSALSETQYF. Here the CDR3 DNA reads TGTGCCATCAGTGCGACTAGCGCGCTATCGGAGACCCAGTACTTC.

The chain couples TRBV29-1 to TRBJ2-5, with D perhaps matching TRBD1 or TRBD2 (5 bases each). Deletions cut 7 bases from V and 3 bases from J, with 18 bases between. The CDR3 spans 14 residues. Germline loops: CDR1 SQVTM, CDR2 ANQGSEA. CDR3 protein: CSALPGRLEETQYF. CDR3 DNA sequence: TGCAGCGCCCTACCGGGACGCCTGGAAGAGACCCAGTACTTC.

The CDR3 DNA is TGTGCCTGGAGTGTAACGGGTGATACGCAGTATTTT. Amino acids: CAWSVTGDTQYF. The chain combines TRBV30 with TRBJ2-3, with no clear D. Deletions cut 0 bases from V and 6 bases from J, with 7 bases between. The germline V gene has CDR1 GTSNPN and CDR2 SVGIG (reference sequence). The CDR3 is made up of 12 amino acids.

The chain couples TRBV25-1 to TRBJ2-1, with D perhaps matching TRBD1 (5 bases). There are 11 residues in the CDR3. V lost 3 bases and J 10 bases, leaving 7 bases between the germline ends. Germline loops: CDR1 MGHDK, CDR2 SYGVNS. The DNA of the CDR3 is TGTGCCAGCAGTGACCGGACAGAGCAGTTCTTC. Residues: CASSDRTEQFF.

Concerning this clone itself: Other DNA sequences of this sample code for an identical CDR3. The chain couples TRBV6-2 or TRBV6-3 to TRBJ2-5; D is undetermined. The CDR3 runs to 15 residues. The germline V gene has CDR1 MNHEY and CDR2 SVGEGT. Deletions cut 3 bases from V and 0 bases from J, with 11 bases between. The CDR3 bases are TGTGCCAGCAGTTATTTGGCAGAAAACCAAGAGACCCAGTACTTC. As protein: CASSYLAENQETQYF.

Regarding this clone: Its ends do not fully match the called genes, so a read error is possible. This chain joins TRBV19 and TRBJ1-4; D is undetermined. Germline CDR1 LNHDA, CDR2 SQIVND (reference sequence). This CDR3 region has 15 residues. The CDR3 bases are TGTGCCAATAGTATCCAAGGCGGGACTAATGAAAAACTGTTTTTT. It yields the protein CANSIQGGTNEKLFF.